The 30 T cell receptor beta chains listed next were all sequenced from one sample in a study of neurological immune-mediated disorders. Via MiXCR, TCRdb re-called the 5' RACE reads, giving one row per CDR3 protein. The sample contains fewer than 80,000 distinct CDR3 sequences, less than 5.5% of which appear only once. The sample consisted of PBMCs. The receptors shown here come from a woman in her twenties or thirties with multiple sclerosis.

Only a few counts were recorded for this clonotype. The V and J genes are TRBV7-9 and TRBJ1-1, with unresolved D. Trimming pared 0 bases from V and 10 bases from J, leaving 9 bases between. The CDR3 is 12 amino acids. Per the germline V gene, CDR1 is SEHNR and CDR2 is FQNEAQ (reference sequence). The CDR3 here is CASSLASVGAFF. CDR3 DNA sequence: TGTGCCAGCAGCTTAGCGTCGGTGGGAGCTTTCTTT.

This clonotype was seen repeatedly, ten times or more. This chain connects TRBV20-1 to TRBJ1-2; no clear D. Trimming left V 5 bases short and J 5 bases short, with 21 bases between. The CDR3 runs to 15 residues. Germline V lookup: CDR1 DFQATT, CDR2 SNEGSKA (reference sequence). The CDR3 here is CSAPFTTNQTYGYTF. Written as DNA, the CDR3 is TGCAGTGCTCCCTTTACCACGAACCAAACGTATGGCTACACCTTC.

To note about this clonotype: This may come from a read error, since a much larger clone is one base off. The rearrangement joins TRBV29-1 to TRBJ1-2; weak D call: TRBD1 (6 bases). Per germline, CDR1 SQVTM and CDR2 ANQGSEA. This CDR3 contains 14 residues. Here the CDR3 DNA reads TGCGGCGTAGGACCAGGGGTAATGGACTATGGCTACACCTTC. As protein: CGVGPGVMDYGYTF.

The sample holds a few counts of this clonotype. The chain links TRBV3-1 to TRBJ2-4; D perhaps matches TRBD2 (5 bases). CDR1 LGHDT and CDR2 YNNKEL come from the germline V gene (reference sequence). Trimming left V 1 base short and J 3 bases short, with 10 bases between. The CDR3 is 15 residues long. The CDR3 reads CASSQGFGVKNIQYF. The CDR3 DNA sequence: TGTGCCAGCAGCCAAGGGTTCGGGGTCAAAAACATTCAGTACTTC.

In this sample, this clonotype turned up many times. The rearrangement uses TRBV5-1 and TRBJ1-2; D gene unclear. Per the germline V gene, CDR1 is SGHRS and CDR2 is YFSETQ. This CDR3 is 14 amino acids long. V shed 0 bases and J shed 7 bases, with 13 bases lying between them. The DNA of the CDR3 is TGCGCCAGCAGCTTGGACGGCGGGAGAGGTGGCTACACCTTC. Translating gives CASSLDGGRGGYTF.

This clonotype was recorded many times. The chain uses TRBV4-1 and TRBJ2-5; tentative D call: TRBD1 (6 bases). This CDR3 spans 17 amino acids. Trimming took off 2 bases at V and 6 bases at J, with 22 bases between the two ends. Germline V gives CDR1 MGHRA, CDR2 YSYEKL. The CDR3 bases are TGCGCCAGCAGCCAACCCCCTCAGGGGAGTGGACCAAAGACCCAGTACTTC. Its translation: CASSQPPQGSGPKTQYF.

This chain joins TRBV18 and TRBJ2-7; possibly TRBD2 for D (5 bases). V was pared by 3 bases and J by 2 bases, with 11 bases between. Germline V gene sequence: CDR1 KGHSH, CDR2 LQKENI. This CDR3 has 14 residues. In DNA, the CDR3 is TGTGCCAGCTCACCCTCTACTAGAACCTACGAGCAGTACTTC. This sequence encodes CASSPSTRTYEQYF.

The chain recombines TRBV12-3 or TRBV12-4 with TRBJ2-7; D perhaps matches TRBD1 (6 bases). V shed 3 bases and J shed 2 bases, with 11 bases lying between them. The CDR3 is 14 residues long. CDR3 protein: CASSFVRGAYEQYF. The CDR3 bases are TGTGCCAGCAGTTTTGTCAGGGGTGCCTACGAGCAGTACTTC.

This clonotype was observed many times. The V gene is TRBV24-1, the J gene TRBJ1-2; 12 bases agree with TRBD1. There are 16 residues in the CDR3. CDR1 is KGHDR and CDR2 is SFDVKD in the germline V gene. J was trimmed by 3 bases and V by 4 bases; bases with no gene match: 5. This CDR3 reads CATSEPGTGGYYGYTF. The CDR3 nucleotides are TGTGCCACCAGTGAACCCGGGACAGGGGGCTACTATGGCTACACCTTC.

This clonotype was observed at least ten times. V and J are TRBV6-6 and TRBJ1-5, with 10 bases identical to TRBD1. This CDR3 is 16 amino acids long. Germline V gene sequence: CDR1 MNHNY, CDR2 SVGAGI (reference sequence). Germline trimming cut 6 bases from V and 5 bases from J; bases unmatched to any gene: 10. CDR3 sequence reads: CASRTDRGFSDQPQHF. The DNA of the CDR3 is TGTGCCAGCAGGACGGACAGGGGGTTTTCAGATCAGCCCCAGCATTTT.

This clonotype was counted ten times or more. The genes are TRBV28 and TRBJ1-1; D remains unclear. The CDR3 runs to 13 residues. Trimming cost V 5 bases and J 1 base, with 8 bases left between them. The germline V gene encodes CDR1 MDHEN and CDR2 SYDVKM. CDR3 loop: CASSPFGNTEAFF. DNA for the CDR3: TGTGCCAGCAGTCCTTTTGGGAACACTGAAGCTTTCTTT.

At least ten counts were recorded for this clonotype. CDR3 sequence (DNA): TGTGCCATCAGGGGGGCGTCTGGAAACACCATATATTTT. This translates into CAIRGASGNTIYF. The chain links TRBV10-3 to TRBJ1-3; D possibly corresponds to TRBD1 (6 bases). Trimming stripped 6 bases from V and 1 base from J, with 7 bases between. The CDR3 is 13 residues long. CDR1 is ENHRY, CDR2 SYGVKD, per germline.

This clonotype appeared a few times. The junction shows a germline mismatch at one end, possibly a read error. The chain carries TRBV7-3 and TRBJ1-6, with TRBD1 matching 9 bases. CDR1 is SGHTA and CDR2 is FQGTGA in the germline V gene. This CDR3 has 15 residues. The CDR3 spells CASSLTGGNASPLNF. Written as DNA, the CDR3 is TGTGCCAGCAGCTTGACAGGGGGTAACGCATCACCCCTCAACTTT. Full variable domain (outside the CDR3, taken from reference TRBV7-3 and TRBJ1-6): GAGVSQTPSNKVTEKGKYVELRCDPISGHTALYWYRQSLGQGPEFLIYFQGTGAADDSGLPNDRFFAVRPEGSVSTLKIQRTERGDSAVYLCASSLTGGNASPLNFGNGTRLTVT.

This clonotype has just a few counts. The chain employs TRBV6-6 and TRBJ1-1; unclear D gene. This CDR3 has 11 residues. CDR1 MNHNY and CDR2 SVGAGI come from the germline V gene (reference sequence). Deletions cut 7 bases from V and 11 bases from J, with 14 bases between. The CDR3 spells CASTYGVRAFF. The DNA of the CDR3 is TGTGCCAGCACCTACGGGGTTCGTGCTTTCTTT.

This clonotype was counted at least ten times. The chain joins TRBV20-1 to TRBJ1-1, with TRBD1 matching 9 bases. V shed 0 bases, J shed 5 bases, and the junction held 13 bases outside the gene matches. This CDR3 has 17 amino acids. The V gene's germline CDR1 is DFQATT and CDR2 SNEGSKA (reference sequence). The CDR3 is CSARDQTTGGGRTEAFF. CDR3 nucleotide sequence: TGCAGTGCTAGAGATCAAACCACAGGGGGCGGGAGGACTGAAGCTTTCTTT.

The J gene is TRBJ1-3, the V gene TRBV20-1; D is undetermined. Germline CDR1 is DFQATT and CDR2 is SNEGSKA (reference sequence). The CDR3 runs to 12 residues. Trimming removed 6 bases from V and 4 bases from J, with 10 bases in between. The CDR3 spells CSALYEGNTIYF. The CDR3 bases are TGCAGTGCCCTCTATGAGGGAAACACCATATATTTT.

This clonotype came up many times. It is unclear where the CDR3 begins or ends on the DNA, so no DNA is shown, and the CDR3 is as TCRdb lists it. The chain links TRBV12-3 or TRBV12-4 to TRBJ2-4; the table's D call of TRBD2 was not tested on the DNA. The CDR3 numbers 11 amino acids, ends counted. CDR3 protein: CASSFGRGAYF.

This clonotype was counted a few times. The chain employs TRBV5-1 and TRBJ1-1, with unresolved D. Trimming pared 0 bases from V and 6 bases from J, leaving 6 bases between. CDR1 is SGHRS and CDR2 is YFSETQ in the germline V gene. The CDR3 contains 12 residues. CDR3 loop: CASSLAGSEAFF. The CDR3 DNA is TGCGCCAGCAGCTTGGCGGGGTCTGAAGCTTTCTTT.

This clonotype came up a few times. The V gene is TRBV24-1, the J gene TRBJ2-7; D may be TRBD1 (5 bases). Trimming removed 3 bases at V and 5 bases at J, with 10 bases between. CDR1 and CDR2 (germline): KGHDR, SFDVKD. CDR3 length: 13 residues. This CDR3 is CATSDTRVHEQYF. CDR3 nucleotides: TGTGCCACCAGTGATACCAGGGTCCACGAGCAGTACTTC.

This clonotype was detected many times. The genes are TRBV20-1 and TRBJ2-5, with D possibly matching TRBD1 (5 bases). CDR3 size: 12 residues. Germline lookup yields CDR1 DFQATT and CDR2 SNEGSKA (reference sequence). Trimming removed 4 bases from V and 2 bases from J, with 8 bases in between. CDR3 nucleotides: TGCAGTGCTACAGGGTCACAAGAGACCCAGTACTTC. Translating gives CSATGSQETQYF.

The chain carries TRBV3-1 and TRBJ1-5; the match to TRBD1 covers 10 bases. The CDR3 extends over 16 amino acids. Germline loops: CDR1 LGHDT, CDR2 YNNKEL (reference sequence). V lost 3 bases and J lost 4; bases outside the gene matches: 6. The DNA of the CDR3 is TGTGCCAGCAGCCAGCGTGGGACAGGGGATAATCAGCCCCAGCATTTT. Translation: CASSQRGTGDNQPQHF.

This clonotype was seen at least ten times. The chain links TRBV7-2 to TRBJ2-7, with 9 bases fitting TRBD2. The CDR3 is made up of 16 amino acids. Losses at the gene ends were 5 bases for V and 3 bases for J; bases not matched to a gene: 11. CDR1 is SGHTA and CDR2 is FQGNSA in the germline V gene. For the CDR3, the DNA is TGTGCCAGCAGCACCGCCGGAGCGGGGGGTTTCTACGAGCAGTACTTC. Translation: CASSTAGAGGFYEQYF.

This clonotype was counted at least ten times. The V and J genes are TRBV5-6 and TRBJ2-1, with D unclear. Germline assignment: CDR1 SGHDT and CDR2 YYEEEE. The CDR3 has 15 amino acids. The ends were cut back, 0 bases at V and 5 bases at J, with 12 bases in the middle. The CDR3 loop is CASSLGAYSNNEQFF. CDR3 nucleotide sequence: TGTGCCAGCAGCTTGGGGGCCTACAGTAACAATGAGCAGTTCTTC.

This clonotype was counted at least ten times. The gene calls are TRBV4-1 and TRBJ2-2; maybe TRBD1 (5 bases). This CDR3 contains 15 residues. Trimming removed 1 base from V and 3 bases from J, with 9 bases in between. Per the germline V gene, CDR1 is MGHRA and CDR2 is YSYEKL. The DNA for the CDR3 is TGCGCCAGCAGCCAAGGGTCCAGGGACACCGGGGAGCTGTTTTTT. Protein product: CASSQGSRDTGELFF.

This clonotype was seen at least ten times. The genes are TRBV20-1 and TRBJ2-3; 7 bases map to TRBD2. Per germline, CDR1 DFQATT and CDR2 SNEGSKA (reference sequence). The ends lost 2 bases at V and 0 bases at J; junction bases unmatched: 11. The CDR3 runs 17 residues. The CDR3 DNA reads TGCAGTGCTAGAAGGCTAGCGGCGCCTTCTAGCACAGATACGCAGTATTTT. It specifies CSARRLAAPSSTDTQYF.

The J gene is TRBJ2-1, the V gene TRBV18; D is unclear. The CDR3 contains 14 residues. Trimming took 3 bases from V and 9 from J, leaving 15 bases between them. Looked up from germline, CDR1 is KGHSH and CDR2 is LQKENI. The chain's CDR3 is CASSPLSPSGEQFF. The CDR3 bases are TGTGCCAGCTCACCCCTTAGTCCTTCGGGTGAGCAGTTCTTC.

Regarding this clonotype: A much bigger clone sits one base away, suggesting this may be a read error. This sequence joins TRBV20-1 and TRBJ2-1; no firm D call. V lost 3 bases to trimming and J lost 12 bases, with 9 bases between them. This CDR3 region has 10 residues. Germline V gives CDR1 DFQATT, CDR2 SNEGSKA (reference sequence). CDR3 DNA: TGCAGTGCTAGTGGGCATCTGCAGTTCTTC. Translating it yields CSASGHLQFF.

With respect to this clonotype: A junction end diverges from the germline sequence, so it may reflect a read error. The chain is built from TRBV5-4 and TRBJ1-6; D ambiguous. Germline loops: CDR1 SGHNT, CDR2 YYREEE (reference sequence). The CDR3 length is 12 residues. The CDR3 nucleotides are TGTGCCAGCAGGTCCCATAATTCACCCCTCAACTTT. It specifies CASRSHNSPLNF. The full variable domain, in which reference TRBV5-4 and TRBJ1-6 provide the parts outside the CDR3, is ETGVTQSPTHLIKTRGQQVTLRCSSQSGHNTVSWYQQALGQGPQFIFQYYREEENGRGNFPPRFSGLQFPNYSSELNVNALELDDSALYLCASRSHNSPLNFGNGTRLTVT.

In this sample, this clonotype turned up many times. The rearrangement joins TRBV20-1 to TRBJ1-4, with 7 bases lining up with TRBD1. Trimming removed 4 bases from V and 5 bases from J; junction bases left unmatched: 10. The CDR3 loop spans 15 amino acids. The germline V gene encodes CDR1 DFQATT and CDR2 SNEGSKA (reference sequence). The CDR3 nucleotides read TGCAGTGCTACCAGGGCGGGACAGATGAATGAAAAACTGTTTTTT. Amino acids: CSATRAGQMNEKLFF.

This clonotype has ten or more counts. The junction departs from the called germline gene at one end, perhaps through a read error. V usage is TRBV10-3 and J usage is TRBJ1-6, with 7 bases lining up with TRBD1. CDR1 is ENHRY, CDR2 SYGVKD, per germline. This CDR3 region has 11 residues. The CDR3: CATQGDSQLNF. DNA of the CDR3: TGTGCCACCCAGGGGGACAGCCAACTCAACTTT.